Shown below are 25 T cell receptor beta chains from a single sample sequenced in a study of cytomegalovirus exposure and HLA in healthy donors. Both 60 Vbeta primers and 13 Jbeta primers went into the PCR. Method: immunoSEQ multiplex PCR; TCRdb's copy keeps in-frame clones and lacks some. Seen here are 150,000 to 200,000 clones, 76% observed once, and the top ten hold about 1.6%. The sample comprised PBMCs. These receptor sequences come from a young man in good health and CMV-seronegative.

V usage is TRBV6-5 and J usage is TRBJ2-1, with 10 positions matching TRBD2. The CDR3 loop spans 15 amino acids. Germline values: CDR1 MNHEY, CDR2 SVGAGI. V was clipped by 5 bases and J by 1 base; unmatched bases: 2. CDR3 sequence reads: CASSPSGSSYNEQFF. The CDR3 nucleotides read TGTGCCAGCAGTCCTAGCGGGAGTTCCTACAATGAGCAGTTCTTC.

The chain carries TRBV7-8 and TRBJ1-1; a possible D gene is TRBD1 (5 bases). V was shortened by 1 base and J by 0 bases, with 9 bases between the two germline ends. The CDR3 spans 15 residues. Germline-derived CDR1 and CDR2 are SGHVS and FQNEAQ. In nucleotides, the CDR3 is TGTGCCAGCAGCTTAGGGGCAGGGTTGAACACTGAAGCTTTCTTT. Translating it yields CASSLGAGLNTEAFF. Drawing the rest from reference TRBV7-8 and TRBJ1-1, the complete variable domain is GAGVSQSPRYKVAKRGQDVALRCDPISGHVSLFWYQQALGQGPEFLTYFQNEAQLDKSGLPSDRFFAERPEGSVSTLKIQRTQQEDSAVYLCASSLGAGLNTEAFFGQGTRLTVV.

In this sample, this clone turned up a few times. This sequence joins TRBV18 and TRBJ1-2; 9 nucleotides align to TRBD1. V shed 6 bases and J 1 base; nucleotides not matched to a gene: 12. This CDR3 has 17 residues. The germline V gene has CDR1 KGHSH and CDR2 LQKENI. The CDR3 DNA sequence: TGTGCCAGCTCGACTCCGGGACAGGGATTATTTAACTATGGCTACACCTTC. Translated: CASSTPGQGLFNYGYTF.

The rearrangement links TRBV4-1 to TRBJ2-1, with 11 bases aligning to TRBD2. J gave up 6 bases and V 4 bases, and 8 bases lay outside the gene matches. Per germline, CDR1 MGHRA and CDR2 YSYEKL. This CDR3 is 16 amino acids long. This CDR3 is CASSRIAGGLPNEQFF. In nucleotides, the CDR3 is TGCGCCAGCAGCCGCATAGCGGGGGGGCTGCCCAATGAGCAGTTCTTC.

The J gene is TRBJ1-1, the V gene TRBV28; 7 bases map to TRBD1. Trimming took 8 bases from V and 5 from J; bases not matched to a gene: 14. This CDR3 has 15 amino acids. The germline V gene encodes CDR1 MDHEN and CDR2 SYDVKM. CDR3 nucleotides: TGTGCCAGCCCCGGGACAGCAGAGGGTAGAACTGAAGCTTTCTTT. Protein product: CASPGTAEGRTEAFF. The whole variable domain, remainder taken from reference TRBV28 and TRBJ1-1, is DVKVTQSSRYLVKRTGEKVFLECVQDMDHENMFWYRQDPGLGLRLIYFSYDVKMKEKGDIPEGYSVSREKKERFSLILESASTNQTSMYLCASPGTAEGRTEAFFGQGTRLTVV.

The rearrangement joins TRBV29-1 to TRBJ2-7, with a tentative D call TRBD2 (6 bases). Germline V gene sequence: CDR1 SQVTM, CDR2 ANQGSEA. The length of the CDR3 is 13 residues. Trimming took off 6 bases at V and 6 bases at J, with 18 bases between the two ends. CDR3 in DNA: TGCAGCGTGGTGGGCGGGAATGTTGGCGAGCAGTACTTC. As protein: CSVVGGNVGEQYF.

CDR3 sequence (DNA): TGTGCCAGCAGCGCCCAGGACAGGACTGGAAACACCATATATTTT. Protein product: CASSAQDRTGNTIYF. The rearrangement uses TRBV9 and TRBJ1-3; 7 bases fit TRBD1. V trimming: 3 bases; J trimming: 2 bases; junction bases outside the gene matches: 5. Germline values: CDR1 SGDLS, CDR2 YYNGEE. This CDR3 comprises 15 residues.

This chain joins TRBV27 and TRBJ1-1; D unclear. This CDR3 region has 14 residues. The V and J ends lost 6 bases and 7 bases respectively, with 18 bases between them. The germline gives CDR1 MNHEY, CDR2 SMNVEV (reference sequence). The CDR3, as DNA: TGTGCCAGCAGGCCCCGGACTTTGGCTGGTGAAGCTTTCTTT. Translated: CASRPRTLAGEAFF.

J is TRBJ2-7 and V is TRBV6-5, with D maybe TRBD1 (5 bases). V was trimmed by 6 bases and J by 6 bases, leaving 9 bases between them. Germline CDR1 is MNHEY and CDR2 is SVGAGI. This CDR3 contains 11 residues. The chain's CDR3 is CASRGLSEQYF. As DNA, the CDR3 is TGTGCCAGCAGGGGGCTCTCCGAGCAGTACTTC.

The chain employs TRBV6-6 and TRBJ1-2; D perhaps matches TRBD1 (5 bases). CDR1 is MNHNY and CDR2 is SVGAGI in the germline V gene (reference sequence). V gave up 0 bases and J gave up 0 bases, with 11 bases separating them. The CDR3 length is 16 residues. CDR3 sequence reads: CASSYSGRATNYGYTF. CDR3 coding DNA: TGTGCCAGCAGTTACTCGGGCAGGGCAACTAACTATGGCTACACCTTC.

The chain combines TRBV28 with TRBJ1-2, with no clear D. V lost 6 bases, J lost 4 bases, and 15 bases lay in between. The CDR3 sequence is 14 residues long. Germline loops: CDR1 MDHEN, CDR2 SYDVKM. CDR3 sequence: CASSNSPWAYGYTF. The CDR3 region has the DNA TGTGCCAGCAGCAACAGCCCCTGGGCCTATGGCTACACCTTC.

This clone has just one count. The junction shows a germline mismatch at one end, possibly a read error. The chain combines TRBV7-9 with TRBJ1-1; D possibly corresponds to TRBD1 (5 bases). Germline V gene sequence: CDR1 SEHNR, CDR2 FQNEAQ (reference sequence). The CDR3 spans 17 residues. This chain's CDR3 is CSSSTELGGVTNTEAFF. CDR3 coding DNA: TGTTCCAGCAGCACAGAACTGGGGGGGGTTACGAACACTGAAGCTTTCTTT.

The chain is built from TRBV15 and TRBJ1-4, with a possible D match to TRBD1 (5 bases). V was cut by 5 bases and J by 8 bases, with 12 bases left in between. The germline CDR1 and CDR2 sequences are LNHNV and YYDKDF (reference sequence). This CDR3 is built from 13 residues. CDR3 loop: CATSRNRQEKLFF. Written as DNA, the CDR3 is TGTGCCACCAGCCGAAATCGACAGGAAAAACTGTTTTTT. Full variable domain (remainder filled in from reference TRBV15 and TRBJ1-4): DAMVIQNPRYQVTQFGKPVTLSCSQTLNHNVMYWYQQKSSQAPKLLFHYYDKDFNNEADTPDNFQSRRPNTSFCFLDIRSPGLGDTAMYLCATSRNRQEKLFFGSGTQLSVL.

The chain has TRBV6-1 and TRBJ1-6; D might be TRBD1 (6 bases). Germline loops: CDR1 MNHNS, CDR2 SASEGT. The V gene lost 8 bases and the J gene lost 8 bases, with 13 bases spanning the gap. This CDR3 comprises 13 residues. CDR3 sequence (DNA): TGTGCCAGCCAGAACAGGGATGATTCACCCCTCCACTTT. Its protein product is CASQNRDDSPLHF.

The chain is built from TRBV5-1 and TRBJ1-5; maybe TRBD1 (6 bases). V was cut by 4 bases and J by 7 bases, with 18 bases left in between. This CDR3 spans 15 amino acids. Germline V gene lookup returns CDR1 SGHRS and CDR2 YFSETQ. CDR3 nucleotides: TGCGCCAGCAGCGTGATAGCGGGGGCGGGGCAGCCCCAGCATTTT. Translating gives CASSVIAGAGQPQHF. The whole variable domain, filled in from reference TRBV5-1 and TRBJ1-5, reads KAGVTQTPRYLIKTRGQQVTLSCSPISGHRSVSWYQQTPGQGLQFLFEYFSETQRNKGNFPGRFSGRQFSNSRSEMNVSTLELGDSALYLCASSVIAGAGQPQHFGDGTRLSIL.

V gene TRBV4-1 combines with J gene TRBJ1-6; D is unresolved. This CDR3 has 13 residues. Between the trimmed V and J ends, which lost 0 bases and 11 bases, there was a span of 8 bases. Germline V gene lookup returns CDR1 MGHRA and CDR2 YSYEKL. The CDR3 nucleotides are TGCGCCAGCAGCCAAGATAGTGTGACACCCCTCCACTTT. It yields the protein CASSQDSVTPLHF.

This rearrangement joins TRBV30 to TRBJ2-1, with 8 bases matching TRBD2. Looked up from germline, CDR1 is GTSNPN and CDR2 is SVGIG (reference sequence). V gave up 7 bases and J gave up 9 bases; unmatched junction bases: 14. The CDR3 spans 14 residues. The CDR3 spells CASSWSGSSGEQFF. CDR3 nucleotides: TGTGCCTCTAGTTGGAGCGGGAGTTCCGGTGAGCAGTTCTTC.

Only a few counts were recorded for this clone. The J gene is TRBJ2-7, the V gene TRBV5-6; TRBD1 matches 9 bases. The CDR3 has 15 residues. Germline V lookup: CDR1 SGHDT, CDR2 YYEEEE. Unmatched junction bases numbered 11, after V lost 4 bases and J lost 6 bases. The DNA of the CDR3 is TGTGCCAGCAGCCCTACCGGGACAGGGACAGGCGAGCAGTACTTC. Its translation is CASSPTGTGTGEQYF.

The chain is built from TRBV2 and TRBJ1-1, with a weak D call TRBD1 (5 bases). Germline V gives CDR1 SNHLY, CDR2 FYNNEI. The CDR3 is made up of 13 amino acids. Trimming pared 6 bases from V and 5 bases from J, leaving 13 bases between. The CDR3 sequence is CASRDNEGTEAFF. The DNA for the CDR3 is TGTGCCAGCAGGGACAACGAAGGGACTGAAGCTTTCTTT.

The CDR3 sequence is CASSLSTPGGGYGYTF. As DNA, the CDR3 is TGTGCCAGCAGTTTATCCACGCCGGGGGGCGGGTATGGCTACACCTTC. This chain links TRBV27 with TRBJ1-2; possible D gene TRBD1, 6 bases. Trimming cost V 0 bases and J 5 bases, with 16 bases left between them. CDR1 is MNHEY and CDR2 is SMNVEV in the germline V gene (reference sequence). The CDR3 has 16 amino acids.

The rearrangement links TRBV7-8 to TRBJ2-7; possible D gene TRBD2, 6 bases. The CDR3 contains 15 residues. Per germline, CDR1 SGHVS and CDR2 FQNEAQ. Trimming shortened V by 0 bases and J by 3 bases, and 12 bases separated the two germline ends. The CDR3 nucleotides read TGTGCCAGCAGCTTAGCTGGTAGCGGTAGCTACGAGCAGTACTTC. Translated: CASSLAGSGSYEQYF.

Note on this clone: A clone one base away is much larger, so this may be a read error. The CDR3 sequence is CVSSDRWRSSPLHF. CDR3 bases: TGTGTCAGCAGCGACAGGTGGAGGAGTTCACCCCTCCACTTT. The chain couples TRBV6-5 to TRBJ1-6; D might be TRBD1 (6 bases). The CDR3 sequence is 14 residues long. Germline CDR1 and CDR2: MNHEY and SVGAGI.

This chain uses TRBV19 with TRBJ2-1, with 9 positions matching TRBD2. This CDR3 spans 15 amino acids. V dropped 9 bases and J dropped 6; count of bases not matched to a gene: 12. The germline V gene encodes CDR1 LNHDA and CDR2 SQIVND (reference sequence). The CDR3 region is CASGGRGLAVNEQFF. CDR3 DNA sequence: TGTGCCAGCGGGGGGCGGGGACTAGCTGTCAATGAGCAGTTCTTC.

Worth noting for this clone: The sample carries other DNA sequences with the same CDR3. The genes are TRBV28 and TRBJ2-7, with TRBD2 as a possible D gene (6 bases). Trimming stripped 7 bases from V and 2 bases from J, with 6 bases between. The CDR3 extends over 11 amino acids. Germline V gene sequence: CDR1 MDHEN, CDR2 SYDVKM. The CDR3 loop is CASTSAYEQYF. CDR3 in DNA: TGTGCCAGCACTAGCGCCTACGAGCAGTACTTC. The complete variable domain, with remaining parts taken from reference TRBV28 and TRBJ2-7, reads DVKVTQSSRYLVKRTGEKVFLECVQDMDHENMFWYRQDPGLGLRLIYFSYDVKMKEKGDIPEGYSVSREKKERFSLILESASTNQTSMYLCASTSAYEQYFGPGTRLTVT.

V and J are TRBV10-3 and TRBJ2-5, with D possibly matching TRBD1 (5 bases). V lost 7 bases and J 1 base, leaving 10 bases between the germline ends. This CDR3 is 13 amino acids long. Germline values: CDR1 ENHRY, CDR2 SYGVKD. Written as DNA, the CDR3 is TGTGCCATCACAAACAGGAGCCAAGAGACCCAGTACTTC. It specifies CAITNRSQETQYF.